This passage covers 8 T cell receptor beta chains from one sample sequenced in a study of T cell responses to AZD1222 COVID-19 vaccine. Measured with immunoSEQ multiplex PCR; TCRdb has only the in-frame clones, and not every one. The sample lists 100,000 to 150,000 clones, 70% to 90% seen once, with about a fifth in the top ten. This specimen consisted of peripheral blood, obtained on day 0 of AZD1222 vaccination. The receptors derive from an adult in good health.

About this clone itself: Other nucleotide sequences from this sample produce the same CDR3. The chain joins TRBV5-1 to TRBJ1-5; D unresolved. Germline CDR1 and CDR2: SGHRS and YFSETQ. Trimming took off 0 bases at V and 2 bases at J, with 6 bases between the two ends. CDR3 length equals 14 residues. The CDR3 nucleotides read TGCGCCAGCAGCTTGGGGGCTGGCAATCAGCCCCAGCATTTT. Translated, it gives CASSLGAGNQPQHF.

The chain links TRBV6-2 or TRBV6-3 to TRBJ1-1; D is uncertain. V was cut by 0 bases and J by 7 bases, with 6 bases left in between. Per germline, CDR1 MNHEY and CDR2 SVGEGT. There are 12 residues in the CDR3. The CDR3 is CASSYSSSEAFF. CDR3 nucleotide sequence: TGTGCCAGCAGTTACTCAAGCAGTGAAGCTTTCTTT.

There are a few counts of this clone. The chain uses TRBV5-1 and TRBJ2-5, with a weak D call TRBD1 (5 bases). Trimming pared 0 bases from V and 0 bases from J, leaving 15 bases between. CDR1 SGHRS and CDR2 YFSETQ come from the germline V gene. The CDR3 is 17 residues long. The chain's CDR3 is CASSLGRDAWYQETQYF. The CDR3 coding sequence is TGCGCCAGCAGCTTGGGCAGGGATGCCTGGTACCAAGAGACCCAGTACTTC.

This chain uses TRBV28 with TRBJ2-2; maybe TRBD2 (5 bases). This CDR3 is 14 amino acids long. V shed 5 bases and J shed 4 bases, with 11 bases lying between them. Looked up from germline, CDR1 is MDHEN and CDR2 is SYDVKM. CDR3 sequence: CASSRTRATGELFF. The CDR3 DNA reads TGTGCCAGCAGTCGTACTAGGGCCACCGGGGAGCTGTTTTTT.

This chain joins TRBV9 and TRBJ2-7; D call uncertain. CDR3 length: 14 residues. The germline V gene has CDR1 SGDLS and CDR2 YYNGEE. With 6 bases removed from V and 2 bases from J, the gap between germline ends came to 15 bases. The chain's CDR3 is CASTPGWTAYEQYF. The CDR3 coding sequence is TGTGCCAGCACCCCCGGCTGGACGGCCTACGAGCAGTACTTC.

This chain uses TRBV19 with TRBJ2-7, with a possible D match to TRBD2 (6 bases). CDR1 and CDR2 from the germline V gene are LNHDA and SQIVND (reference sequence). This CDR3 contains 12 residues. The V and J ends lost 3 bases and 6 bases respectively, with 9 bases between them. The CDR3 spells CASSIGGFEQYF. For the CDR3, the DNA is TGTGCCAGTAGTATCGGGGGTTTCGAGCAGTACTTC.

The CDR3 nucleotides read TGTGCCAGCAGCTACATTGACGGGGGTCAGCCCCAGCATTTT. Translating it yields CASSYIDGGQPQHF. The chain has TRBV28 and TRBJ1-5; a weak D match, TRBD1 (5 bases). The CDR3 spans 14 residues. Germline CDR1 is MDHEN and CDR2 is SYDVKM. V was shortened by 6 bases and J by 6 bases, with 15 bases between the two germline ends.

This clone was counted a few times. The CDR3 nucleotides read TGCAGTGCTAGTAGAGACAGGAGATTGCAGCCCCAGCATTTT. Its translation: CSASRDRRLQPQHF. The rearrangement joins TRBV20-1 to TRBJ1-5, with D tentatively TRBD1 (6 bases). Per the germline V gene, CDR1 is DFQATT and CDR2 is SNEGSKA (reference sequence). The CDR3 contains 14 residues. V was trimmed by 3 bases and J by 7 bases, leaving 16 bases between them.